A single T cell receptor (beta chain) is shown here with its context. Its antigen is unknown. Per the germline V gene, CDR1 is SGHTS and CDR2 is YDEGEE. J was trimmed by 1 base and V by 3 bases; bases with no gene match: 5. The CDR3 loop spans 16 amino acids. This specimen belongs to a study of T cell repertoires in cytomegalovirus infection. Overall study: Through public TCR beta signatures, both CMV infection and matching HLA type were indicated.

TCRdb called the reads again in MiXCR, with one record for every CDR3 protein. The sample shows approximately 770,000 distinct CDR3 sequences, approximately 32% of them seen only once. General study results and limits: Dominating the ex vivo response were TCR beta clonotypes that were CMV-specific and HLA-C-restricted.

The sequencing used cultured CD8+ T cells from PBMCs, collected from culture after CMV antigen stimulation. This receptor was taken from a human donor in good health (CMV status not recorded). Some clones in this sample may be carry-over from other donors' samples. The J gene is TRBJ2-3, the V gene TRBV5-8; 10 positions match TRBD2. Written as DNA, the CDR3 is TGTGCCAGCAGCTCCATAACTAGCGGGGGCACAGATACGCAGTATTTT. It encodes CASSSITSGGTDTQYF.